Sequencing of this T cell receptor (beta chain) was carried out in a study of T cells in Graves' hyperthyroidism and ophthalmopathy (dated by TCRdb to between 2018 and 2021). Regarding the complete study: Peripheral blood was sampled at the time of initial diagnosis, prior to any treatment. Whether ophthalmopathy could be predicted prospectively was tested in an independent validation cohort made up of some 20 hyperthyroidism patients plus 17 patients who later progressed to ophthalmopathy. Once sampling was done, hyperthyroidism patients were given methimazole at a starting dose of 30 mg daily, whereas ophthalmopathy patients were given high-dose intravenous methylprednisolone. The 90 or so discovery patients were randomly split 7:3 into training and test sets. TCR Vbeta CDR3 sequencing of some 140 peripheral blood samples (roughly 43 ophthalmopathy, roughly 72 hyperthyroidism and roughly 17 progressor patients) is reported in the paper. In addition, the study compared T-cell repertoires in thyroid tissue and in blood from roughly 6 Graves' hyperthyroidism patients. TCR V-J signatures able to tell the groups apart were searched for in a discovery cohort of 100 patients, of whom more than 40 had Graves' ophthalmopathy and under 65 had stable Graves' hyperthyroidism.

The germline V gene specifies MDHEN as CDR1 and SYDVKM as CDR2. V trim: 8 bases; J trim: 3 bases; unmatched bases: 7. Spanning cysteine to phenylalanine, the CDR3 consists of 13 amino acids. Only the CDR3 DNA is retained, 39 bases long and in frame from the first base. What the study reported, not specific to this receptor: Sample size was not statistically predetermined, and blinding of investigators to group allocation was not performed. In validation, the model predicted progression to ophthalmopathy with 55% to 71% sensitivity and roughly 72% specificity, a median of 6.5 months before onset. A model built on a 13 V-J signature distinguished ophthalmopathy from stable hyperthyroidism, reaching 85% to 90% sensitivity and 81.08% specificity in cross-validation and 80%/75% in testing. Blood samples also contained most of the expanded thyroid clonotypes (frequency above 0.001), which suggests that blood repertoires may reflect thyroid immune responses.

Graves' hyperthyroidism was defined as stable when no progression to ophthalmopathy occurred over 18 months of follow-up. Hyperthyroidism patients were newly diagnosed, with disease duration under 2 months, and aged 18 to 65 years. The study excluded patients with uncontrolled infections, other autoimmune diseases, pregnancy or lactation. Diagnoses were based on clinical symptoms, serum thyroxine and TRAb, thyroid ultrasound and orbital computed tomography. Ficoll-Paque density gradient centrifugation was used to isolate PBMCs from around 10 ml of fresh peripheral blood. Trizol reagent was used to extract total RNA, and RNA quality was then checked on an Agilent 2100 Bioanalyzer. The TCR beta CDR3 regions were amplified from the RNA transcripts. The TCR CDR3 was subjected to a first round of RT-PCR using the HTBI primer set and the Qiagen OneStep RT-PCR kit. The libraries were constructed in a second round of multiplex PCR and then size-selected and purified. Libraries were sequenced paired-end with 100 bp reads on an Illumina HiSeq2000. As for the authors' bioinformatics: SOAPnuke was used to process the raw data, removing reads that contained adapters or uncalled bases, had a mean Phred below 15, or lacked an exact match to the constant primer or identifier. High-quality paired reads were merged using COPE v1.2.5, and each unique nucleotide sequence was defined as a clonotype. MiTCR v1.1 was used to align clonotypes to the IMGT TRBV, TRBD and TRBJ reference segments. Analysis was restricted to V-J combinations with a frequency above 0.0001, which covered roughly 99% of repertoires. The TCS score was defined as F50 (clonal expansion) divided by E x V (chaos), with BLOSUM62-based TCRdist calculated between CDR3 peptides within each V-J. Welch's t-statistics and random forest reduced some 510 V-J features to around 14, which were used in a naive Bayes classifier (R e1071). Clones were called with MiXCR by TCRdb after fastp trimmed the public reads at Q25, and only in-frame beta chains were retained. Identical CDR3 proteins give one entry, which carries the most common genes and DNA. The V and J calls reflect TCRdb's pipeline rather than the authors' work. The sample table lists a few hundred thousand distinct CDR3 sequences, about 15% of them with a count of one. The ten most abundant clones make up around an eighth of the sample.

Comment on this clonotype: Which antigen it targets is not known. Base qualities are not provided; no much larger clone lies one nucleotide away.

The sample was blood. The origin of this receptor is a young woman with Graves' hyperthyroidism. The V and J genes are TRBV28 and TRBJ2-7; 7 bases in the junction line up with TRBD2. The DNA is TGTGCCAGCGGCCGGGACTACTACTACGAGCAGTACTTC. It translates as CASGRDYYYEQYF.